This T cell receptor beta chain was recovered during a study of cytomegalovirus exposure and HLA in healthy donors. The primer mix had 60 Vbeta and 13 Jbeta primers. Assay: immunoSEQ multiplex PCR; the TCRdb copy retains only in-frame clones and omits some. Here the sample spans hundreds of thousands of clones, around 90% being singletons. The CDR3 extends over 18 amino acids. The V gene end was trimmed by 6 bases and the J gene end by 2 bases; junction bases not matched to a gene: 11. The V gene's germline CDR1 is SQVTM and CDR2 ANQGSEA. The J gene is TRBJ2-2, the V gene TRBV29-1, with TRBD2 matching over 14 bases. The sequence was obtained from a woman younger than 35 in good health and CMV-seronegative. The sequenced sample was PBMCs. For the CDR3, the DNA is TGCAGCGTGAGAGGGACTAGCGGGGGTGACTCAAACACCGGGGAGCTGTTTTTT. This gives the protein CSVRGTSGGDSNTGELFF.